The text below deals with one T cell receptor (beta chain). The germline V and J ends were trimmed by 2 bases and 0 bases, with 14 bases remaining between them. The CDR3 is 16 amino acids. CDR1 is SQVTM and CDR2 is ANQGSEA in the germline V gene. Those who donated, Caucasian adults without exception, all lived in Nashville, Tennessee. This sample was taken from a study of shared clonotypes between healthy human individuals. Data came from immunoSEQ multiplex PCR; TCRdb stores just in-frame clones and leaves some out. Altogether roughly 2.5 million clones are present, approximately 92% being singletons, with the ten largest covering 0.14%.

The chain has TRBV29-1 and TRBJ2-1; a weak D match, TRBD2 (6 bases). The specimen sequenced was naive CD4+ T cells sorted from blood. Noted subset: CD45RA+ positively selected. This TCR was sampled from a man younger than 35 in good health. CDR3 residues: CSVEIPRGSSYNEQFF. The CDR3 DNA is TGCAGCGTTGAAATACCCCGGGGGAGCTCCTACAATGAGCAGTTCTTC.